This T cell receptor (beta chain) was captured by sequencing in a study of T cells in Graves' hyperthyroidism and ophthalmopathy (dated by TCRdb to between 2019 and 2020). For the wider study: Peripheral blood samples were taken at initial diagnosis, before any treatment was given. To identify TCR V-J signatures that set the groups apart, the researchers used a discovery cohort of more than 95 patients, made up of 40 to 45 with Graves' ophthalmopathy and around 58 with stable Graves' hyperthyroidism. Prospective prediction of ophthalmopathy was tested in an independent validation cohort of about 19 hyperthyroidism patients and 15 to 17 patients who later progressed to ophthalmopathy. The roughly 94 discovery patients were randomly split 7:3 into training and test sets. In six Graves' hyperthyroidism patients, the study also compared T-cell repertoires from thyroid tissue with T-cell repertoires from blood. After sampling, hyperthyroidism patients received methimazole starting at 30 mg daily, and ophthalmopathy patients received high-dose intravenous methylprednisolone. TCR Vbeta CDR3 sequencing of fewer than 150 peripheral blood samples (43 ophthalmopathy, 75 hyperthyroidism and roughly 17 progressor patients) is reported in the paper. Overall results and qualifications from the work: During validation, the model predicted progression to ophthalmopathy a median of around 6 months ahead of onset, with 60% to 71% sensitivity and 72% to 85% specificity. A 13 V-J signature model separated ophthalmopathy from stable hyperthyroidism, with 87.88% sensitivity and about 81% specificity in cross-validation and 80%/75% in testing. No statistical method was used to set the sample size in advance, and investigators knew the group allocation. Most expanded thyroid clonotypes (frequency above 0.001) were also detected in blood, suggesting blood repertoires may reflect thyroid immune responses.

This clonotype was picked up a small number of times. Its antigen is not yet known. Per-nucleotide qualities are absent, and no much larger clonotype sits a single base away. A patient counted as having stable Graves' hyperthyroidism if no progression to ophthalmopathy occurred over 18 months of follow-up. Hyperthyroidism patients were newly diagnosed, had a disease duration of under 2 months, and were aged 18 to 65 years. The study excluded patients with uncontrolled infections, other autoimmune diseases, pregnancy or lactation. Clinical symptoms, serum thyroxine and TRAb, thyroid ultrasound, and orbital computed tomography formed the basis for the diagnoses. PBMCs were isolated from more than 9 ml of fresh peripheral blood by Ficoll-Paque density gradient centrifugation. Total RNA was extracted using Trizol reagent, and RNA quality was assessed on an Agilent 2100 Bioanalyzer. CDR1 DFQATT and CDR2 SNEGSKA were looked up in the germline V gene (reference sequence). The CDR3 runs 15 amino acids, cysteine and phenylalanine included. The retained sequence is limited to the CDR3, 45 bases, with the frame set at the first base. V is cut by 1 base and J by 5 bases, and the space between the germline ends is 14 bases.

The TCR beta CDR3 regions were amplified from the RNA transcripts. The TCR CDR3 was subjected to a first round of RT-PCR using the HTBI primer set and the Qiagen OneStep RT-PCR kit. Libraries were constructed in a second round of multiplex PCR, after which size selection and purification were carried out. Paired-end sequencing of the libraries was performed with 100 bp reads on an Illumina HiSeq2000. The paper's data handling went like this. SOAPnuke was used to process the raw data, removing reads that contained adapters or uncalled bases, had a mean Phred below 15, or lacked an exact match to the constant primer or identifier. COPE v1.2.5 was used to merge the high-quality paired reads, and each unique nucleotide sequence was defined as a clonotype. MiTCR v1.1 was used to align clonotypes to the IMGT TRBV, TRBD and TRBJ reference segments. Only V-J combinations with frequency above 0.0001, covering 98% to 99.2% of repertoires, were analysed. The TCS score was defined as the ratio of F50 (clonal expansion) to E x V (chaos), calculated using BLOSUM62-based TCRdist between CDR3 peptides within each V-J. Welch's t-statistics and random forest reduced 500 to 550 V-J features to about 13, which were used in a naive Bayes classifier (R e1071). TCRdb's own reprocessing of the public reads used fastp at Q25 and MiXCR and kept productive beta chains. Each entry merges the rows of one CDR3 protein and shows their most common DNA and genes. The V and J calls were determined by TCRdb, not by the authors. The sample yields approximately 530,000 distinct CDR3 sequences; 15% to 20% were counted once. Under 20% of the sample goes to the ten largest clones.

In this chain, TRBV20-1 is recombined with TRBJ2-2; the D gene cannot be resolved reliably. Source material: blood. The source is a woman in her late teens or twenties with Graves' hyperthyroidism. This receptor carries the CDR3 CSARVISSDTGELFF. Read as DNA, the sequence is TGCAGTGCTAGAGTTATTAGTTCGGATACCGGGGAGCTGTTTTTT.